This TCR beta chain was found in a study of blood T cell repertoires in COVID-19. CDR1 is ENHRY and CDR2 is SYGVKD in the germline V gene. The CDR3 is made up of 14 amino acids. With 0 bases removed from V and 4 bases from J, the gap between germline ends came to 9 bases. Participants, roughly 18 to 100 years old, spanned under 25 US areas. Cohort allocation depended upon clinical history that participants reported. Recovered participants had two consecutive negative NP/OP PCR tests, healthcare professional clearance, or symptom resolution. Produced via immunoSEQ multiplex PCR; TCRdb's table is partial and in-frame only. The table has a few hundred thousand clones, about 90% seen once.

The chain couples TRBV10-3 to TRBJ1-2; D ambiguous. Material for sequencing was PBMCs or T cells enriched from blood (not recorded which). The sequence was obtained from a man aged 25-45 years who had recovered from COVID-19. The CDR3 loop is CAISESGGPYGYTF. The CDR3 nucleotides read TGTGCCATCAGTGAGTCTGGAGGGCCCTATGGCTACACCTTC.